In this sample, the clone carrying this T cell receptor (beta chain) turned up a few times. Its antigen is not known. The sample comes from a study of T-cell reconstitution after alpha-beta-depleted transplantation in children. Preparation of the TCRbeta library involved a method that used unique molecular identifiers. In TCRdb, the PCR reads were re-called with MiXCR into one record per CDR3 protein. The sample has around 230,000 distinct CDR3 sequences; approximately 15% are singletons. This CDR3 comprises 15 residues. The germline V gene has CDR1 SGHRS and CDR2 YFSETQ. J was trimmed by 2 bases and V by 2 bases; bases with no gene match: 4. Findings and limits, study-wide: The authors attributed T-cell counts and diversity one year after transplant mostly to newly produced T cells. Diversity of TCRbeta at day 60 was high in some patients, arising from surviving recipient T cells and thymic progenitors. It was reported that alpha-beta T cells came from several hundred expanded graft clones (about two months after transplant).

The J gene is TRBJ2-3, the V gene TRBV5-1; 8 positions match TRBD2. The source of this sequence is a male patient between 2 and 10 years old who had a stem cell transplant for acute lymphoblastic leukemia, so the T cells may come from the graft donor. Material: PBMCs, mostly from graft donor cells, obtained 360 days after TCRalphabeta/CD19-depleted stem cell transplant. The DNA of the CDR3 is TGCGCCAGCAGCTTAGCGGGGGCCCTCACAGATACGCAGTATTTT. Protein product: CASSLAGALTDTQYF.